The 32 T cell receptor delta chains below come from one sample, sequenced in a study of Vδ1+ human thymocytes. The template was reverse-transcribed extracted RNA. CDR3 amplicons came from multiplex PCR with pooled V-gene forward and constant-region reverse primers. TCRdb re-called the multiplex PCR reads using CATT. The data hold under 30,000 delta-chain clones, with 7.4% observed a single time. For these receptors, no antigen is known. Findings of the study overall: In the thymus, TRG and TRD repertoires looked highly polyclonal with Gaussian CDR3 lengths.

The sequenced material came from Vdelta1+ gamma-delta thymocytes from the thymus. This sample's subset: FACS-sorted CD3+ TCRalphabeta- TCRVdelta1+ TCRVdelta2- thymocytes. These receptors all stem from a girl less than two years old who had congenital heart surgery.

The chain has TRDV1 and TRDJ1, with TRDD2 identical over 9 bases. V was pared by 3 bases and J by 1 base, with 30 bases of the junction left unmatched. Germline CDR1 TSWWSYY, CDR2 QGS. The CDR3 has 24 residues. CDR3 amino acids: CALGDPAFLRGLKLGVYRTDKLIF. The DNA for the CDR3 is TGTGCTCTTGGGGACCCGGCCTTCCTACGAGGTTTAAAGCTGGGGGTTTACCGCACCGATAAACTCATCTTT.

V gene TRDV1 combines with J gene TRDJ1; no firm D call. Trimming cost V 2 bases and J 0 bases, with 25 bases left between them. This CDR3 has 20 residues. The germline V gene has CDR1 TSWWSYY and CDR2 QGS. CDR3 DNA sequence: TGTGCTCTTGGGGAAGGGGTCTGGTCCTCAGCTGGAGGGTACACCGATAAACTCATCTTT. This encodes CALGEGVWSSAGGYTDKLIF.

This clone has more than one count but fewer than ten. The chain employs TRDV1 and TRDJ1; D gene ambiguous. CDR1 and CDR2 (germline): TSWWSYY, QGS. Trimming left V 5 bases short and J 2 bases short, with 18 bases between. This CDR3 has 16 amino acids. The CDR3 DNA is TGTGCTCTTGGGAAAAACCACGTGATTGGGACCGATAAACTCATCTTT. It specifies CALGKNHVIGTDKLIF.

The chain links TRDV1 to TRDJ1; 10 bases fit TRDD3. V dropped 3 bases and J dropped 1; count of bases not matched to a gene: 23. The CDR3 extends over 22 amino acids. Germline CDR1 and CDR2: TSWWSYY and QGS. The CDR3 here is CALGEAPLLGDMGRICTDKLIF. The CDR3 DNA reads TGTGCTCTTGGGGAGGCCCCCCTGCTGGGGGATATGGGGCGGATCTGCACCGATAAACTCATCTTT.

This rearrangement joins TRDV1 to TRDJ1, with 11 bases matching TRDD3. CDR1 is TSWWSYY and CDR2 is QGS in the germline V gene. V lost 0 bases to trimming and J lost 3 bases; unmatched junction nucleotides: 24. There are 23 residues in the CDR3. The CDR3 is CALGELDLQFGWGIREIPDKLIF. For the CDR3, the DNA is TGTGCTCTTGGGGAACTTGACCTACAGTTCGGATGGGGGATACGCGAGATACCCGATAAACTCATCTTT.

In its sample, this clone was seen a few times. The junction departs from germline at one end; a sequencing error may be responsible. The V call is TRDV1, the J call TRDJ1; D uncertain. CDR1 is TSWWSYY, CDR2 QGS, per germline. CDR3 length: 17 amino acids. CDR3 sequence: CALGKPVTQYYTDKLIF. In DNA, the CDR3 is TGCGCTCTTGGGAAGCCCGTGACGCAGTACTACACCGATAAACTCATCTTT.

V usage is TRDV1 and J usage is TRDJ1; 13 bases are a match to TRDD3. Trimming took 2 bases from V and 0 from J; bases not matched to a gene: 24. CDR3 length: 24 amino acids. Germline assignment: CDR1 TSWWSYY and CDR2 QGS. The DNA of the CDR3 is TGTGCTCTTGGGGAAGGGCTTCTAAAACCACCGTACTGGGGGATACGCCCTTACACCGATAAACTCATCTTT. Translation: CALGEGLLKPPYWGIRPYTDKLIF.

Details on this clone: A much larger clone differs by one base, so this may be a read error. The identical CDR3 is also encoded by other nucleotide sequences in the sample. The V call is TRDV2, the J call TRDJ2; TRDD3 matches at 13 bases. The CDR3 contains 19 residues. Germline assignment: CDR1 GEAIGNYY and CDR2 EKD. CDR3 in amino acids: CACDEILGDTGYMTAQLFF. The DNA for the CDR3 is TGTGCCTGTGACGAAATACTGGGGGATACGGGGTATATGACGGCACAACTCTTCTTT.

This clone is labeled medium-sized. The chain employs TRDV2 and TRDJ3; 7 positions match TRDD3. Germline V lookup: CDR1 GEAIGNYY, CDR2 EKD. V lost 0 bases, J lost 0 bases, and 7 bases stayed unmatched. The CDR3 is 19 residues long. The CDR3 loop is CACDTGGFTSSWDTRQMFF. CDR3 sequence (DNA): TGTGCCTGTGACACCGGGGGATTTACTAGCTCCTGGGACACCCGACAGATGTTTTTC.

The rearrangement links TRDV1 to TRDJ1, with 9 bases fitting TRDD3. There are 22 residues in the CDR3. The V and J ends lost 0 bases and 1 base, in that order; junction bases with no gene match: 21. Germline lookup yields CDR1 TSWWSYY and CDR2 QGS. CDR3 region: CALGELHQPIPSCWGITDKLIF. CDR3 nucleotide sequence: TGTGCTCTTGGGGAACTACACCAACCGATTCCTTCCTGCTGGGGGATCACCGATAAACTCATCTTT.

This clone was seen more than once but under ten times. J is TRDJ1 and V is TRDV1; 10 bases fit TRDD3. Germline V gives CDR1 TSWWSYY, CDR2 QGS. The J segment lost 6 bases and the V segment lost 2 bases, leaving 15 bases of the junction unmatched. The CDR3 covers 18 residues. CDR3 in amino acids: CALGERLDPGGYGYKLIF. The CDR3 region has the DNA TGTGCTCTTGGGGAAAGGCTGGACCCGGGGGGATACGGGTATAAACTCATCTTT.

Note on this clone: An end of the junction differs from the germline gene, which may be a read error. The V call is TRDV1, the J call TRDJ1, with 12 bases identical to TRDD3. Per germline, CDR1 TSWWSYY and CDR2 QGS. This CDR3 comprises 22 residues. The CDR3 nucleotides read TGTGCTCTTGGTGAACTACGGCCTCGGGCTGGGGGATACGTACCCTACACCGATAAACTCATCTTT. Translated, it gives CALGELRPRAGGYVPYTDKLIF.

There are a few counts of this clone. This chain joins TRDV1 and TRDJ1, with a tentative D call TRDD3 (10 bases). Germline CDR1 is TSWWSYY and CDR2 is QGS. Trimming took off 5 bases at V and 1 base at J, with 35 bases between the two ends. This CDR3 is 22 amino acids long. CDR3: CALGTDRLPTPGGGYGTDKLIF. The CDR3 DNA sequence: TGTGCTCTTGGGACGGACCGCCTTCCTACGCCCGGGGGGGGATACGGCACCGATAAACTCATCTTT.

The chain recombines TRDV1 with TRDJ1; D is perhaps TRDD2 (5 bases). The V end lost 2 bases, the J end lost 0 bases, and 25 bases lay between the germline ends. CDR3 length: 20 amino acids. CDR1 is TSWWSYY and CDR2 is QGS in the germline V gene. CDR3 region: CALGERASNSGLVDTDKLIF. In nucleotides, the CDR3 is TGTGCTCTTGGGGAAAGGGCTTCCAACTCGGGTTTGGTGGACACCGATAAACTCATCTTT.

This clone occurred a few times. The rearrangement joins TRDV1 to TRDJ1, with 13 bases matching TRDD3. The CDR3 extends over 22 amino acids. V trimming: 5 bases; J trimming: 2 bases; junction bases outside the gene matches: 23. Germline V lookup: CDR1 TSWWSYY, CDR2 QGS. The CDR3 protein is CALGTDLAPDWGIRGGTDKLIF. In nucleotides, the CDR3 is TGTGCTCTTGGGACGGACCTGGCCCCCGACTGGGGGATACGCGGCGGGACCGATAAACTCATCTTT.

This clone was seen more than once but under ten times. The V and J genes are TRDV1 and TRDJ1; no clear D. The germline V and J ends were trimmed by 0 bases and 0 bases, with 17 bases remaining between them. The CDR3 has 18 amino acids. Germline CDR1 and CDR2: TSWWSYY and QGS. In DNA form, the CDR3 reads TGTGCTCTTGGGGAACTATCTAGGGGCCCCTCGTACACCGATAAACTCATCTTT. Amino acid sequence: CALGELSRGPSYTDKLIF.

The chain carries TRDV1 and TRDJ1; tentatively, D is TRDD3 (6 bases). V was trimmed by 3 bases and J by 0 bases, leaving 23 bases between them. Looked up from germline, CDR1 is TSWWSYY and CDR2 is QGS. This CDR3 has 19 amino acids. In DNA, the CDR3 is TGTGCTCTTGGGGACTGGTCGTGGGGGGGTTTAACTTACACCGATAAACTCATCTTT. Encoded protein: CALGDWSWGGLTYTDKLIF.

The chain carries TRDV1 and TRDJ1; 9 bases are a match to TRDD3. J was trimmed by 4 bases and V by 5 bases; bases with no gene match: 14. CDR1 and CDR2 from the germline V gene are TSWWSYY and QGS. The CDR3 loop spans 17 amino acids. Here the CDR3 DNA reads TGTGCTCTTGGGAAAACCCTACGTGGGGGATATAACGATAAACTCATCTTT. Residues: CALGKTLRGGYNDKLIF.

With regard to this clone: At one boundary the junction diverges from the germline segment, which might be a read error. The chain carries TRDV1 and TRDJ1, with TRDD3 identical over 9 bases. Germline loops: CDR1 TSWWSYY, CDR2 QGS. CDR3 length: 21 amino acids. CDR3 protein: CAPGDPCHFGTGGPYTDKLIF. CDR3 bases: TGTGCTCCTGGGGACCCCTGTCATTTCGGTACTGGGGGACCATACACCGATAAACTCATCTTT.

This rearrangement joins TRDV1 to TRDJ1; TRDD3 matches at 11 bases. The J gene, missing from TCRdb, was assigned here through DNA to germline matching. The CDR3 sequence is 21 residues long. The V segment lost 6 bases and the J segment 1 base; nucleotides outside the gene matches: 22. Germline V gives CDR1 TSWWSYY, CDR2 QGS. This CDR3 reads CALGLPSSPGGYRYITDKLIF. CDR3 nucleotide sequence: TGTGCTCTTGGCCTTCCGTCCTCACCTGGGGGATACAGATACATCACCGATAAACTCATCTTT.

In its sample, this clone was seen a few times. The chain recombines TRDV1 with TRDJ1; tentatively, D is TRDD3 (6 bases). The CDR3 runs to 17 residues. Trimming removed 0 bases from V and 7 bases from J, with 21 bases in between. CDR1 and CDR2 (germline): TSWWSYY, QGS. CDR3 in amino acids: CALGELKTLGPIGKLIF. In DNA form, the CDR3 reads TGTGCTCTTGGGGAACTAAAGACCCTGGGGCCAATCGGTAAACTCATCTTT.

The genes are TRDV1 and TRDJ1, with TRDD3 matching over 12 bases. The CDR3 totals 23 residues. Trimming cost V 1 base and J 0 bases; bases outside gene matches: 21. The germline gives CDR1 TSWWSYY, CDR2 QGS. CDR3 bases: TGTGCTCTTGGGGAACCCCAGGAGAATCTCGTACTGGGGGATACTATGTACACCGATAAACTCATCTTT. Translating gives CALGEPQENLVLGDTMYTDKLIF.

In its sample, this clone was seen a few times. The chain recombines TRDV1 with TRDJ1, with 9 bases lining up with TRDD2. Germline lookup yields CDR1 TSWWSYY and CDR2 QGS. Trimming removed 1 base from V and 3 bases from J; junction bases left unmatched: 30. This CDR3 is built from 24 residues. The CDR3 sequence: CALGEPLFPSYEVLGLPRPDKLIF. CDR3 in DNA: TGTGCTCTTGGGGAACCCCTCTTCCCTTCCTACGAAGTGCTGGGGTTGCCCCGGCCCGATAAACTCATCTTT.

This clone came up a few times. V and J are TRDV1 and TRDJ1; perhaps TRDD2 as D (6 bases). The CDR3 runs to 19 residues. Germline lookup yields CDR1 TSWWSYY and CDR2 QGS. The V end was cut by 1 base, the J end by 0 bases, with 21 bases between. The CDR3 is CALGEQVLPILQYTDKLIF. CDR3 bases: TGTGCTCTTGGGGAACAAGTCCTTCCGATACTCCAGTACACCGATAAACTCATCTTT.

The rearrangement links TRDV1 to TRDJ1, with D hard to call. This CDR3 has 16 residues. Germline V gene sequence: CDR1 TSWWSYY, CDR2 QGS. Trimming took off 4 bases at V and 4 bases at J, with 19 bases between the two ends. The CDR3 here is CALGVPLGPPFDKLIF. CDR3 nucleotides: TGTGCTCTTGGGGTGCCCCTAGGCCCTCCCTTCGATAAACTCATCTTT.

The V gene is TRDV1, the J gene TRDJ1, with 7 positions matching TRDD3. Unmatched junction bases numbered 13, after V lost 0 bases and J lost 0 bases. This CDR3 has 19 residues. CDR1 is TSWWSYY, CDR2 QGS, per germline. The CDR3 here is CALGELQAYGGSYTDKLIF. CDR3 nucleotides: TGTGCTCTTGGGGAACTTCAGGCCTACGGGGGATCGTACACCGATAAACTCATCTTT.

V is TRDV1 and J is TRDJ1; TRDD3 agrees at 10 bases. TCRdb carries no J gene annotation; the J gene was assigned here by matching the DNA with germline. Per germline, CDR1 TSWWSYY and CDR2 QGS. Losses at the gene ends were 1 base for V and 2 bases for J; bases not matched to a gene: 10. This CDR3 has 18 residues. CDR3 sequence: CALGEPIDAGGYTDKLIF. The DNA of the CDR3 is TGTGCTCTTGGGGAACCAATCGACGCTGGGGGATATACCGATAAACTCATCTTT.

The chain is built from TRDV1 and TRDJ1; maybe TRDD2 (5 bases). Trimming removed 4 bases at V and 10 bases at J, with 19 bases between. CDR1 and CDR2 (germline): TSWWSYY, QGS. There are 14 residues in the CDR3. The CDR3 region has the DNA TGTGCTCTTGGGGGTACTTCCGCGGGAGGGGTACTCATCTTT. Translating it yields CALGGTSAGGVLIF.

The V gene is TRDV1, the J gene TRDJ1; 11 nucleotides match TRDD3. This CDR3 spans 22 amino acids. Germline CDR1 is TSWWSYY and CDR2 is QGS. Unmatched junction bases numbered 22, after V lost 4 bases and J lost 0 bases. The DNA for the CDR3 is TGTGCTCTTGGGGTAGGCTATGGGACGAACTGGGGGATATCCAAATACACCGATAAACTCATCTTT. Translation gives CALGVGYGTNWGISKYTDKLIF.

The rearrangement uses TRDV1 and TRDJ1, with 11 bases lining up with TRDD3. The V and J ends lost 2 bases and 0 bases, in that order; junction bases with no gene match: 23. Germline lookup yields CDR1 TSWWSYY and CDR2 QGS. This CDR3 is 23 amino acids long. The chain's CDR3 is CALGEMNVLSGRPGGYYTDKLIF. CDR3 nucleotides: TGTGCTCTTGGGGAAATGAACGTCCTGTCGGGACGTCCTGGGGGATACTACACCGATAAACTCATCTTT.

The genes are TRDV1 and TRDJ1, with TRDD3 matching over 13 bases. V gave up 1 base and J gave up 4 bases; unmatched junction bases: 12. The CDR3 is 19 amino acids. The germline V gene has CDR1 TSWWSYY and CDR2 QGS. CDR3 sequence: CALGEHTYWGIRGVDKLIF. CDR3 bases: TGTGCTCTTGGGGAACACACCTACTGGGGGATACGAGGGGTCGATAAACTCATCTTT.

V and J are TRDV1 and TRDJ1; TRDD3 agrees at 9 bases. After removal of 1 base from V and 9 bases from J, the junction contained 9 bases not matched to a gene. The CDR3 spans 15 residues. CDR1 TSWWSYY and CDR2 QGS come from the germline V gene. CDR3 in DNA: TGTGCTCTTGGGGAACCGCTGCGGGGGATACTGGAACTCATCTTT. This encodes CALGEPLRGILELIF.